These 14 T cell receptor beta chains were sequenced from one sample in a study of response to subunit inactivated influenza vaccine. TCRdb itself ran the RT-PCR reads through MiXCR, one entry per CDR3 protein. The sample lists around 710,000 distinct CDR3 sequences, roughly 13% occurring once. Sample: PBMCs from blood, taken 14 to 15 days before vaccination. The source of these receptors is a man aged 45-65 years who received an inactivated influenza vaccine.

This rearrangement joins TRBV27 to TRBJ1-2; D remains ambiguous. In germline, CDR1 is MNHEY, CDR2 SMNVEV (reference sequence). Between the trimmed V and J ends, which lost 5 bases and 2 bases, there was a span of 18 bases. The CDR3 sequence is 16 residues long. In DNA form, the CDR3 reads TGTGCCAGCAGTCCCCATTATGAACCGTACAACTATGGCTACACCTTC. As protein: CASSPHYEPYNYGYTF.

The CDR3 region is CASSLSWGAQHF. CDR3 sequence (DNA): TGTGCCAGCAGTTTGTCCTGGGGAGCCCAGCATTTT. V usage is TRBV28 and J usage is TRBJ1-5, with unresolved D. CDR1 and CDR2 (germline): MDHEN, SYDVKM. The CDR3 runs to 12 residues. V was shortened by 3 bases and J by 11 bases, with 11 bases between the two germline ends.

CDR3 in amino acids: CASSLEGRARNQPQHF. The CDR3, as DNA: TGTGCCAGCAGTTTGGAAGGCAGGGCGCGCAATCAGCCCCAGCATTTT. The genes are TRBV27 and TRBJ1-5; weak D call: TRBD1 (5 bases). The CDR3 loop spans 16 amino acids. The germline gives CDR1 MNHEY, CDR2 SMNVEV (reference sequence). Trimming removed 3 bases at V and 2 bases at J, with 14 bases between.

In this sample, this clonotype turned up many times. V is TRBV20-1 and J is TRBJ1-1, with D tentatively TRBD1 (5 bases). Germline CDR1 DFQATT, CDR2 SNEGSKA (reference sequence). The CDR3 loop spans 11 amino acids. The V gene lost 6 bases and the J gene lost 10 bases, with 15 bases spanning the gap. CDR3 sequence (DNA): TGCAGTGCCCCATCATGGGGGGTAGCTTTCTTT. It specifies CSAPSWGVAFF.

This clonotype has just a few counts. This rearrangement joins TRBV5-1 to TRBJ2-5, with D uncertain. Germline values: CDR1 SGHRS, CDR2 YFSETQ. The CDR3 contains 13 residues. Trimming left V 0 bases short and J 3 bases short, with 6 bases between. DNA for the CDR3: TGCGCCAGCAGCTTGGACAATGAAGAGACCCAGTACTTC. Encoded protein: CASSLDNEETQYF.

This clonotype was seen a handful of times. The genes are TRBV5-1 and TRBJ2-5; D is possibly TRBD2 (5 bases). Trimming pared 3 bases from V and 2 bases from J, leaving 11 bases between. Per germline, CDR1 SGHRS and CDR2 YFSETQ. The CDR3 loop spans 14 amino acids. CDR3 DNA sequence: TGCGCCAGCAGCTCGCGGGCCACTCAAGAGACCCAGTACTTC. Translated, it gives CASSSRATQETQYF.

This clonotype was observed a handful of times. DNA of the CDR3: TGTGCCAGCAGTGGGGGACAGGCGAACACCGGGGAGCTGTTTTTT. This translates into CASSGGQANTGELFF. This chain links TRBV25-1 with TRBJ2-2; 8 nucleotides line up with TRBD1. The CDR3 extends over 15 amino acids. Germline assignment: CDR1 MGHDK and CDR2 SYGVNS. The trim removed 4 bases at V and 0 bases at J, leaving 1 base unmatched.

The sample holds a few counts of this clonotype. The chain employs TRBV6-5 and TRBJ2-1; 12 bases line up with TRBD2. Germline CDR1 and CDR2: MNHEY and SVGAGI. The length of the CDR3 is 16 residues. V was pared by 0 bases and J by 9 bases, with 6 bases of the junction left unmatched. CDR3 coding DNA: TGTGCCAGCAGTTACTCGCCTAGCGGGAGGGCCGGTGAGCAGTTCTTC. Protein product: CASSYSPSGRAGEQFF.

In its sample, this clonotype was seen a few times. The rearrangement uses TRBV7-6 and TRBJ1-6; 8 bases fit TRBD1. This CDR3 is built from 15 residues. J lost 9 bases, V lost 5 bases, and 9 bases had no gene match. Germline CDR1 and CDR2: SGHVS and FNYEAQ. CDR3 bases: TGTGCCAGCAGCCTTGGGGACAGGTCAGGTTCACCCCTCCACTTT. This codes for CASSLGDRSGSPLHF.

The chain is built from TRBV7-2 and TRBJ2-4, with a possible D match to TRBD1 (5 bases). With 5 bases removed from V and 0 bases from J, the gap between germline ends came to 11 bases. The CDR3 sequence is 15 residues long. The germline V gene has CDR1 SGHTA and CDR2 FQGNSA. The CDR3 sequence is CASSPGQVAKNIQYF. Here the CDR3 DNA reads TGTGCCAGCAGCCCAGGGCAGGTAGCCAAAAACATTCAGTACTTC.

This chain joins TRBV7-8 and TRBJ2-7; D possibly corresponds to TRBD1 (6 bases). The ends were cut back, 2 bases at V and 0 bases at J, with 8 bases in the middle. CDR1 and CDR2 (germline): SGHVS, FQNEAQ. This CDR3 region has 14 residues. CDR3 loop: CASSLSDSSYEQYF. The CDR3 DNA follows: TGTGCCAGCAGCTTATCGGACAGCTCCTACGAGCAGTACTTC.

This chain links TRBV9 with TRBJ2-3; D gene uncertain. Between the trimmed V and J ends, which lost 2 bases and 4 bases, there was a span of 11 bases. The CDR3 sequence is 14 residues long. The germline V gene encodes CDR1 SGDLS and CDR2 YYNGEE. The CDR3 is CASSVQVKSDTQYF. The CDR3 region has the DNA TGTGCCAGCAGCGTCCAAGTTAAGTCAGATACGCAGTATTTT.

In this sample, this clonotype turned up many times. This chain uses TRBV10-3 with TRBJ2-3, with D uncertain. Germline V CDR1 and CDR2: ENHRY, SYGVKD. The CDR3 sequence is 12 residues long. Trimming cost V 6 bases and J 0 bases, with 4 bases left between them. The CDR3 bases are TGTGCCATCAGGCCGAGCACAGATACGCAGTATTTT. Its translation: CAIRPSTDTQYF.

In this sample, this clonotype turned up a few times. The chain couples TRBV29-1 to TRBJ2-5; D gene ambiguous. Germline V gene lookup returns CDR1 SQVTM and CDR2 ANQGSEA. There are 11 residues in the CDR3. Trimming left V 0 bases short and J 5 bases short, with 4 bases between. This CDR3 is CSVEELETQYF. The CDR3 DNA reads TGCAGCGTTGAAGAACTGGAGACCCAGTACTTC.